This TCR beta chain was identified in a study of shared clonotypes between healthy human individuals. Study observations and caveats: Specimens sampled were limited to blood, with tissue repertoires likely differing.

This clone was picked up one time. Its antigen is still unknown. CDR1 is LNHNV, CDR2 YYDKDF, per germline (reference sequence). This CDR3 is 14 amino acids long. V trimming: 5 bases; J trimming: 0 bases; junction bases outside the gene matches: 2. Study processing details: ImmunoSEQ yielded junction-only sequences lacking quality scores, so filtering differed. The assay was immunoSEQ multiplex PCR, and TCRdb's table has in-frame clones only and misses some. That table is the source of V, J and clone size, and D and trimming were worked out from the DNA. The table lists approximately 480,000 clones, over 75% of them singletons, with approximately 12% in the top ten.

Sequenced: PBMCs. This sequence originates from a woman between 40 and 50 years old in good health. Some clones in this sample may be carry-over from other donors' samples. The V call is TRBV15, the J call TRBJ2-7; 9 bases are a match to TRBD2. CDR3 region: CATSPRGGSYEQYF. As DNA, the CDR3 is TGTGCCACCAGCCCGCGGGGGGGCTCCTACGAGCAGTACTTC.